What follows are 15 T cell receptor beta chains derived from one specimen sequenced in a study of vaccination effects on CD4 cells after COVID-19. CD4+ T cells specific for antigen were expanded with viral peptide pools by the ViraFEST assay before sequencing. Scientists isolated CD4+ T cells after a roughly 9-day culture period ended. As their vaccination, participants received two doses of either BNT162b2 or mRNA-1273. Their cognate antigens are unknown. Using immunoSEQ multiplex PCR, the repertoire was profiled, and TCRdb retains in-frame clones only, with some absent. The data contain about 26,000 clones, nearly 80% of them singletons. The source was CD4+ T cells from PBMCs cultured with SARS-CoV-2 spike peptides, collected after COVID-19 vaccination. All receptors come from a human donor who received a COVID-19 vaccine. Some clones in this sample may be carry-over from other donors' samples.

The chain has TRBV7-2 and TRBJ2-5; a possible D gene is TRBD1 (5 bases). V lost 5 bases to trimming and J lost 5 bases, with 18 bases between them. CDR1 and CDR2 from the germline V gene are SGHTA and FQGNSA. The CDR3 extends over 15 amino acids. CDR3 nucleotides: TGTGCCAGCAGCCCGCAGCTTGGGGCGAGGGAGACCCAGTACTTC. Its protein is CASSPQLGARETQYF.

The CDR3 region is CASSFGTSGGLDGTDTQYF. The CDR3 bases are TGCGCCAGCAGCTTCGGGACTAGCGGGGGGTTAGATGGCACAGATACGCAGTATTTT. The chain employs TRBV4-1 and TRBJ2-3; 15 bases are shared with TRBD2. V trimming: 5 bases; J trimming: 1 base; junction bases outside the gene matches: 10. The CDR3 consists of 19 residues. Germline V lookup: CDR1 MGHRA, CDR2 YSYEKL.

The chain links TRBV5-1 to TRBJ2-2; D not certain. Deletions cut 4 bases from V and 4 bases from J, with 17 bases between. Germline loops: CDR1 SGHRS, CDR2 YFSETQ. CDR3 length: 16 residues. The CDR3 reads CASSAQRSSGTGELFF. In DNA form, the CDR3 reads TGCGCCAGCAGCGCACAAAGGTCCTCTGGCACCGGGGAGCTGTTTTTT.

This clone was seen only a few times. The rearrangement links TRBV10-1 to TRBJ1-5; no firm D call. Germline V gives CDR1 WNHNN, CDR2 SYGVQD (reference sequence). The CDR3 sequence is 12 residues long. V lost 4 bases to trimming and J lost 6 bases, with 7 bases between them. In DNA, the CDR3 is TGCGCCAGCAGTGCTGGTGGTCAGCCCCAGCATTTT. This sequence encodes CASSAGGQPQHF.

This chain joins TRBV3-1 (or the pseudogene TRBV3-2) and TRBJ2-5; D could derive from TRBD1 or TRBD2 (5 bases each). CDR3 length: 15 residues. CDR1 and CDR2 from the germline V gene are LGHDT and YNNKEL (reference sequence). V was pared by 0 bases and J by 5 bases, with 13 bases between. The CDR3 DNA reads TGTGCCAGCAGCCAAGATCAGAGGGGCTCTGAGACCCAGTACTTC. Protein product: CASSQDQRGSETQYF.

A single count supports this clone. The gene calls are TRBV30 and TRBJ2-1; maybe TRBD1 (5 bases). Trimming cost V 5 bases and J 4 bases, with 9 bases left between them. The CDR3 is 12 residues long. CDR1 and CDR2 from the germline V gene are GTSNPN and SVGIG (reference sequence). DNA of the CDR3: TGTGCCTGGCAGGGCTTTTACAATGAGCAGTTCTTC. This translates into CAWQGFYNEQFF.

This clone was recorded a few times. The chain recombines TRBV19 with TRBJ1-1; TRBD1 aligns across 7 bases. The CDR3 sequence is 12 residues long. Germline values: CDR1 LNHDA, CDR2 SQIVND (reference sequence). Unmatched junction bases numbered 4, after V lost 6 bases and J lost 6 bases. CDR3 bases: TGTGCCAGTAGGAACAGGGGCCCTGAAGCTTTCTTT. Translated: CASRNRGPEAFF.

The chain combines TRBV18 with TRBJ2-4, with D possibly TRBD1 on 5 matching bases. The CDR3 is 16 residues long. The ends were cut back, 1 base at V and 0 bases at J, with 10 bases in the middle. Germline CDR1 and CDR2: KGHSH and LQKENI. The CDR3 is CASSPQQDLAKNIQYF. The CDR3 nucleotides are TGTGCCAGCTCACCACAACAGGATCTAGCCAAAAACATTCAGTACTTC.

The chain has TRBV24-1 and TRBJ2-1, with TRBD1 identical over 10 bases. Looked up from germline, CDR1 is KGHDR and CDR2 is SFDVKD. The J segment lost 5 bases and the V segment lost 9 bases, leaving 3 bases of the junction unmatched. The CDR3 length is 13 residues. The CDR3 loop reads CATADRGNNEQFF. For the CDR3, the DNA is TGTGCCACCGCGGACAGGGGGAACAATGAGCAGTTCTTC.

The V gene is TRBV7-2, the J gene TRBJ1-1; D remains unclear. The CDR3 length is 13 residues. Germline V lookup: CDR1 SGHTA, CDR2 FQGNSA. V was shortened by 6 bases and J by 0 bases, with 8 bases between the two germline ends. The DNA for the CDR3 is TGTGCCAGCAGGCAGACCATGAACACTGAAGCTTTCTTT. Protein product: CASRQTMNTEAFF.

The gene calls are TRBV7-3 and TRBJ1-1; maybe TRBD1 (5 bases). The V and J ends lost 4 bases and 1 base respectively, with 7 bases between them. The CDR3 sequence is 13 residues long. CDR1 and CDR2 (germline): SGHTA, FQGTGA. CDR3 sequence: CASSSGQNTEAFF. The CDR3 DNA is TGTGCCAGCAGCTCAGGACAGAACACTGAAGCTTTCTTT.

The rearrangement joins TRBV3-1 (or the pseudogene TRBV3-2) to TRBJ2-7; tentative D call: TRBD2 (6 bases). There are 12 residues in the CDR3. The V gene's germline CDR1 is LGHDT and CDR2 YNNKEL (reference sequence). Trimming pared 2 bases from V and 10 bases from J, leaving 12 bases between. Here the CDR3 DNA reads TGTGCCAGCAGCCAACCGGGACTGTCCCAGTACTTC. The encoded protein is CASSQPGLSQYF.

This chain joins TRBV19 and TRBJ2-1, with 8 bases fitting TRBD1. This CDR3 comprises 15 residues. V gave up 9 bases and J gave up 10 bases; unmatched junction bases: 17. CDR1 LNHDA and CDR2 SQIVND come from the germline V gene (reference sequence). The CDR3 loop reads CASIQARQGKNEQFF. The CDR3 nucleotides are TGTGCCAGCATCCAAGCCCGACAGGGGAAGAACGAGCAGTTCTTC.

This rearrangement joins TRBV24-1 to TRBJ1-2, with 7 bases lining up with TRBD1. The CDR3 has 15 residues. The germline gives CDR1 KGHDR, CDR2 SFDVKD. J gave up 6 bases and V 4 bases, and 10 bases lay outside the gene matches. The CDR3 DNA is TGTGCCACCAGTGAGAGAACTACAGGGGTCGATGGCTACACCTTC. Translated: CATSERTTGVDGYTF.

This clone was counted between two and nine times. The rearrangement joins TRBV7-3 to TRBJ2-2; either TRBD1 or TRBD2 may supply D (6 bases each). The CDR3 covers 14 residues. Germline V lookup: CDR1 SGHTA, CDR2 FQGTGA. The V end was cut by 5 bases, the J end by 6 bases, with 13 bases between. CDR3 residues: CASSPGEVAGELFF. The CDR3 bases are TGTGCCAGCAGCCCAGGGGAGGTGGCCGGGGAGCTGTTTTTT.